This is a list of T cell receptor beta chains from one sample in a study of blood T cell repertoires in COVID-19. The method was immunoSEQ multiplex PCR; TCRdb's version includes in-frame clones alone and lacks a portion of them. Of fewer than 250,000 clones in the sample, 84% were seen once. The source material was peripheral blood. Receptor source: a man in his fifties with acute or convalescent COVID-19. Both conserved end residues are part of each CDR3. Fields, in order: D gene, V gene, J gene, clone size, CDR3 protein, CDR3 DNA. A D gene is named only where the DNA matches it firmly. Some rows mark clone size as missing; the rest say once, few, many or name a class of expanded clone.

NA	TRBV28	TRBJ2-2	NA	CASSLYLLDRYTGELFF	TGTGCCAGCAGTTTGTATCTTCTGGACAGATACACCGGGGAGCTGTTTTTT
NA	TRBV15	TRBJ2-7	few	CATSRGLTGPTYEQYF	TGTGCCACCAGCAGAGGATTAACAGGGCCTACCTACGAGCAGTACTTC
NA	TRBV27	TRBJ1-3	NA	CASSPRGGNTIYF	TGTGCCAGCAGCCCTAGAGGGGGAAACACCATATATTTT
NA	TRBV10-3	TRBJ1-1	NA	CAISGDQVGGNLMNTEAFF	TGTGCCATCAGTGGAGACCAAGTCGGAGGCAACTTGATGAACACTGAAGCTTTCTTT
NA	TRBV27	TRBJ2-1	NA	CASSIRGGEQFF	TGTGCCAGCAGTATTCGGGGAGGTGAGCAGTTCTTC
NA	TRBV6-1	TRBJ1-4	NA	CASSELRNEKLFF	TGTGCCAGCAGTGAATTGCGGAATGAAAAACTGTTTTTT
NA	TRBV10-3	TRBJ2-6	NA	CAINQPGSGANVLTF	TGTGCCATCAACCAACCAGGGTCTGGGGCCAACGTCCTGACTTTC
TRBD1	TRBV6-5	TRBJ2-7	NA	CASSSPGQTSYEQYF	TGTGCCAGCAGTTCCCCGGGACAGACTTCCTACGAGCAGTACTTC
NA	TRBV28	TRBJ2-1	NA	CASSSGGPGYNEQFF	TGTGCCAGCAGTTCCGGAGGGCCGGGCTACAATGAGCAGTTCTTC
NA	TRBV5-6	TRBJ2-7	NA	CASSLAGVGQYF	TGTGCCAGCAGCTTGGCAGGTGTAGGGCAGTACTTC
TRBD1	TRBV3-1/TRBV3-2	TRBJ2-3	NA	CASSLTTGGTDTQYF	TGTGCCAGCAGCCTGACGACAGGGGGCACAGATACGCAGTATTTT
TRBD2	TRBV4-1	TRBJ2-2	NA	CASSLGGGGTGELFF	TGCGCCAGCAGCCTCGGGGGGGGAGGTACTGGGGAGCTGTTTTTT
NA	TRBV27	TRBJ1-5	once	CASSSLTGNSNQPQHF	TGTGCCAGCAGTTCCCTCACAGGTAATAGCAATCAGCCCCAGCATTTT
TRBD2	TRBV2	TRBJ2-1	NA	CASRKSGGLSNEQFF	TGTGCCAGCAGGAAATCGGGGGGGCTTAGCAATGAGCAGTTCTTC
NA	TRBV6-5	TRBJ1-5	few	CASSRHRSQPQHF	TGTGCCAGCAGTAGACATCGTAGTCAGCCCCAGCATTTT
TRBD2	TRBV7-3	TRBJ2-3	NA	CASSSTSGGAFSTDTQYF	TGTGCCAGCAGCTCGACTAGCGGGGGGGCATTTAGCACAGATACGCAGTATTTT
NA	TRBV4-1	TRBJ2-1	few	CASSQGAGKPLNEQFF	TGCGCCAGCAGCCAAGGGGCGGGTAAACCACTCAATGAGCAGTTCTTC
TRBD1	TRBV27	TRBJ2-7	NA	CASRPGQSYEQYF	TGTGCCAGCAGACCGGGACAGAGCTACGAGCAGTACTTC
TRBD2	TRBV15	TRBJ2-1	NA	CATSRTLAGAYNEQFF	TGTGCCACCAGCAGAACTCTAGCGGGGGCCTACAATGAGCAGTTCTTC
TRBD1	TRBV5-5	TRBJ2-5	once	CASTGSGTGYETQYF	TGTGCCAGCACCGGTTCCGGGACAGGGTATGAGACCCAGTACTTC
TRBD2	TRBV6-5	TRBJ2-5	NA	CASSLAGGGETQYF	TGTGCCAGCAGTCTAGCGGGAGGGGGAGAGACCCAGTACTTC
NA	TRBV7-8	TRBJ2-7	few	CASSLVGGPSSYEQYF	TGTGCCAGCAGCTTAGTTGGGGGCCCTTCCTCCTACGAGCAGTACTTC
TRBD1	TRBV19	TRBJ1-4	NA	CASRVGTGGEKLFF	TGTGCCAGTAGGGTAGGGACAGGGGGTGAGAAACTGTTTTTT
TRBD2	TRBV19	TRBJ2-3	NA	CASSTAGGRPDTQYF	TGTGCCAGTAGTACAGCGGGGGGTCGTCCAGATACGCAGTATTTT
NA	TRBV4-1	TRBJ2-3	NA	CASSQVPHTDTQYF	TGCGCCAGCAGCCAAGTTCCCCACACAGATACGCAGTATTTT
NA	TRBV19	TRBJ1-5	NA	CASSIQQSQPQHF	TGTGCCAGTAGTATACAACAGTCACAGCCCCAGCATTTT
TRBD1	TRBV10-2	TRBJ1-1	NA	CASRGQGTTEAFF	TGCGCCAGCAGAGGACAGGGGACCACTGAAGCTTTCTTT
TRBD1	TRBV12-5	TRBJ1-6	NA	CASGFAGQGDSPLHF	TGTGCTAGTGGTTTCGCCGGACAGGGTGACTCACCCCTCCACTTT
NA	TRBV27	TRBJ1-1	once	CASSFSRQNTEAFF	TGTGCCAGCAGTTTTTCCAGGCAGAACACTGAAGCTTTCTTT
TRBD1	TRBV14	TRBJ1-4	NA	CASSQVAGGKTNEKLFF	TGTGCCAGCAGCCAAGTAGCAGGGGGCAAAACTAATGAAAAACTGTTTTTT
TRBD2	TRBV3-1/TRBV3-2	TRBJ2-7	NA	CASSQASGGPSYEQYF	TGTGCCAGCAGCCAAGCTAGCGGGGGACCCTCCTACGAGCAGTACTTC
NA	TRBV6-5	TRBJ1-1	NA	CASRIIGGDTEAFF	TGTGCCAGCAGAATTATAGGGGGGGACACTGAAGCTTTCTTT
NA	TRBV6-5	TRBJ2-1	NA	CASSPRGYNEQFF	TGTGCCAGCAGTCCCCGAGGTTACAATGAGCAGTTCTTC
NA	TRBV11-3	TRBJ1-2	NA	CASSLDRELSYTF	TGTGCCAGCAGCTTAGATCGGGAACTGAGCTACACCTTC
NA	TRBV29-1	TRBJ1-2	once	CSVEPRLNPNYGYTF	TGCAGCGTTGAACCACGACTGAATCCTAACTATGGCTACACCTTC
NA	TRBV11-2	TRBJ1-1	NA	CASTLLDGSGTEAFF	TGTGCCAGCACGCTCCTGGACGGGTCGGGGACTGAAGCTTTCTTT
NA	TRBV27	TRBJ2-1	NA	CASSLSGATYNEQFF	TGTGCCAGCAGTTTATCGGGGGCAACCTACAATGAGCAGTTCTTC
NA	TRBV7-3	TRBJ2-1	NA	CASSLRLVPYNEQFF	TGTGCCAGCAGCTTAAGACTAGTCCCCTACAATGAGCAGTTCTTC
TRBD1	TRBV5-1	TRBJ1-1	NA	CASSPWAEDGTEEAFF	TGCGCCAGCAGCCCTTGGGCCGAGGATGGGACAGAGGAAGCTTTCTTT
NA	TRBV6-5	TRBJ2-1	NA	CASRRGGDSNEQFF	TGTGCCAGCAGGAGGGGGGGTGATAGCAATGAGCAGTTCTTC
NA	TRBV4-1	TRBJ2-5	NA	CASSLSGTYQETQYF	TGCGCCAGCAGCCTTTCCGGGACTTACCAAGAGACCCAGTACTTC
NA	TRBV28	TRBJ1-1	NA	CASSYGTAGRGAFF	TGTGCCAGCAGTTATGGTACGGCAGGGAGGGGAGCTTTCTTT
TRBD2	TRBV27	TRBJ2-7	NA	CASSPSGGSYEQYF	TGTGCCAGCAGTCCTAGCGGGGGAAGCTACGAGCAGTACTTC
NA	TRBV5-8	TRBJ1-1	NA	CASSLGADRRNTEAFF	TGTGCCAGCAGCCTCGGGGCAGACAGGCGGAACACTGAAGCTTTCTTT
NA	TRBV6-6	TRBJ1-2	once	CASSYIQNGYTF	TGTGCCAGCAGTTATATCCAGAATGGCTACACCTTC
NA	TRBV14	TRBJ2-5	NA	CASSERRGLETQYF	TGTGCCAGCAGCGAAAGACGGGGTTTGGAGACCCAGTACTTC
TRBD2	TRBV9	TRBJ2-7	NA	CASSVSGGSYEQYF	TGTGCCAGCAGCGTGAGCGGGGGTTCCTACGAGCAGTACTTC
NA	TRBV5-4	TRBJ2-2	NA	CASSSTNTGELFF	TGTGCCAGCAGCTCTACGAACACCGGGGAGCTGTTTTTT
TRBD1	TRBV28	TRBJ1-5	NA	CASSSAGAGGRQPQHF	TGTGCCAGCAGTTCGGCCGGGGCAGGGGGCAGACAGCCCCAGCATTTT
TRBD1	TRBV5-1	TRBJ2-7	NA	CASSESGTGEGEQYF	TGCGCCAGCAGCGAATCCGGGACAGGGGAGGGCGAGCAGTACTTC
TRBD1	TRBV7-9	TRBJ2-7	NA	CASSPWTGGTLSEQYF	TGTGCCAGCAGCCCGTGGACAGGGGGTACTTTAAGCGAGCAGTACTTC
TRBD1	TRBV5-1	TRBJ1-2	NA	CASAKGQGAYNYGYTF	TGCGCCAGCGCAAAAGGACAGGGGGCGTATAACTATGGCTACACCTTC
TRBD1	TRBV2	TRBJ1-2	NA	CASSGGTGLDGYTF	TGTGCCAGCAGTGGCGGGACAGGGTTGGATGGCTACACCTTC
TRBD1	TRBV24-1	TRBJ1-2	NA	CATSDGQGYGYTF	TGTGCCACCAGTGACGGACAGGGGTATGGCTACACCTTC
NA	TRBV6-5	TRBJ1-1	few	CASWSGSAMNTEAFF	TGTGCCAGCTGGAGTGGGTCCGCCATGAACACTGAAGCTTTCTTT
TRBD1	TRBV20-1	TRBJ1-2	once	CRTQGASGYTF	TGCAGGACCCAGGGGGCTAGTGGCTACACCTTC
TRBD2	TRBV27	TRBJ2-3	NA	CASSLEGLPTDTQYF	TGTGCCAGCAGTTTAGAGGGACTACCCACAGATACGCAGTATTTT
TRBD2	TRBV3-1/TRBV3-2	TRBJ2-3	NA	CASSQTPRHDSGTTDTQYF	TGTGCCAGCAGCCAAACCCCTAGGCATGATAGCGGGACCACAGATACGCAGTATTTT
NA	TRBV7-6	TRBJ1-3	NA	CASSLGEGNTIYF	TGTGCCAGCAGCTTAGGGGAGGGAAACACCATATATTTT
TRBD1	TRBV12-5	TRBJ1-1	NA	CASGPVEGASTEAFF	TGTGCTAGTGGTCCGGTTGAGGGGGCAAGCACTGAAGCTTTCTTT